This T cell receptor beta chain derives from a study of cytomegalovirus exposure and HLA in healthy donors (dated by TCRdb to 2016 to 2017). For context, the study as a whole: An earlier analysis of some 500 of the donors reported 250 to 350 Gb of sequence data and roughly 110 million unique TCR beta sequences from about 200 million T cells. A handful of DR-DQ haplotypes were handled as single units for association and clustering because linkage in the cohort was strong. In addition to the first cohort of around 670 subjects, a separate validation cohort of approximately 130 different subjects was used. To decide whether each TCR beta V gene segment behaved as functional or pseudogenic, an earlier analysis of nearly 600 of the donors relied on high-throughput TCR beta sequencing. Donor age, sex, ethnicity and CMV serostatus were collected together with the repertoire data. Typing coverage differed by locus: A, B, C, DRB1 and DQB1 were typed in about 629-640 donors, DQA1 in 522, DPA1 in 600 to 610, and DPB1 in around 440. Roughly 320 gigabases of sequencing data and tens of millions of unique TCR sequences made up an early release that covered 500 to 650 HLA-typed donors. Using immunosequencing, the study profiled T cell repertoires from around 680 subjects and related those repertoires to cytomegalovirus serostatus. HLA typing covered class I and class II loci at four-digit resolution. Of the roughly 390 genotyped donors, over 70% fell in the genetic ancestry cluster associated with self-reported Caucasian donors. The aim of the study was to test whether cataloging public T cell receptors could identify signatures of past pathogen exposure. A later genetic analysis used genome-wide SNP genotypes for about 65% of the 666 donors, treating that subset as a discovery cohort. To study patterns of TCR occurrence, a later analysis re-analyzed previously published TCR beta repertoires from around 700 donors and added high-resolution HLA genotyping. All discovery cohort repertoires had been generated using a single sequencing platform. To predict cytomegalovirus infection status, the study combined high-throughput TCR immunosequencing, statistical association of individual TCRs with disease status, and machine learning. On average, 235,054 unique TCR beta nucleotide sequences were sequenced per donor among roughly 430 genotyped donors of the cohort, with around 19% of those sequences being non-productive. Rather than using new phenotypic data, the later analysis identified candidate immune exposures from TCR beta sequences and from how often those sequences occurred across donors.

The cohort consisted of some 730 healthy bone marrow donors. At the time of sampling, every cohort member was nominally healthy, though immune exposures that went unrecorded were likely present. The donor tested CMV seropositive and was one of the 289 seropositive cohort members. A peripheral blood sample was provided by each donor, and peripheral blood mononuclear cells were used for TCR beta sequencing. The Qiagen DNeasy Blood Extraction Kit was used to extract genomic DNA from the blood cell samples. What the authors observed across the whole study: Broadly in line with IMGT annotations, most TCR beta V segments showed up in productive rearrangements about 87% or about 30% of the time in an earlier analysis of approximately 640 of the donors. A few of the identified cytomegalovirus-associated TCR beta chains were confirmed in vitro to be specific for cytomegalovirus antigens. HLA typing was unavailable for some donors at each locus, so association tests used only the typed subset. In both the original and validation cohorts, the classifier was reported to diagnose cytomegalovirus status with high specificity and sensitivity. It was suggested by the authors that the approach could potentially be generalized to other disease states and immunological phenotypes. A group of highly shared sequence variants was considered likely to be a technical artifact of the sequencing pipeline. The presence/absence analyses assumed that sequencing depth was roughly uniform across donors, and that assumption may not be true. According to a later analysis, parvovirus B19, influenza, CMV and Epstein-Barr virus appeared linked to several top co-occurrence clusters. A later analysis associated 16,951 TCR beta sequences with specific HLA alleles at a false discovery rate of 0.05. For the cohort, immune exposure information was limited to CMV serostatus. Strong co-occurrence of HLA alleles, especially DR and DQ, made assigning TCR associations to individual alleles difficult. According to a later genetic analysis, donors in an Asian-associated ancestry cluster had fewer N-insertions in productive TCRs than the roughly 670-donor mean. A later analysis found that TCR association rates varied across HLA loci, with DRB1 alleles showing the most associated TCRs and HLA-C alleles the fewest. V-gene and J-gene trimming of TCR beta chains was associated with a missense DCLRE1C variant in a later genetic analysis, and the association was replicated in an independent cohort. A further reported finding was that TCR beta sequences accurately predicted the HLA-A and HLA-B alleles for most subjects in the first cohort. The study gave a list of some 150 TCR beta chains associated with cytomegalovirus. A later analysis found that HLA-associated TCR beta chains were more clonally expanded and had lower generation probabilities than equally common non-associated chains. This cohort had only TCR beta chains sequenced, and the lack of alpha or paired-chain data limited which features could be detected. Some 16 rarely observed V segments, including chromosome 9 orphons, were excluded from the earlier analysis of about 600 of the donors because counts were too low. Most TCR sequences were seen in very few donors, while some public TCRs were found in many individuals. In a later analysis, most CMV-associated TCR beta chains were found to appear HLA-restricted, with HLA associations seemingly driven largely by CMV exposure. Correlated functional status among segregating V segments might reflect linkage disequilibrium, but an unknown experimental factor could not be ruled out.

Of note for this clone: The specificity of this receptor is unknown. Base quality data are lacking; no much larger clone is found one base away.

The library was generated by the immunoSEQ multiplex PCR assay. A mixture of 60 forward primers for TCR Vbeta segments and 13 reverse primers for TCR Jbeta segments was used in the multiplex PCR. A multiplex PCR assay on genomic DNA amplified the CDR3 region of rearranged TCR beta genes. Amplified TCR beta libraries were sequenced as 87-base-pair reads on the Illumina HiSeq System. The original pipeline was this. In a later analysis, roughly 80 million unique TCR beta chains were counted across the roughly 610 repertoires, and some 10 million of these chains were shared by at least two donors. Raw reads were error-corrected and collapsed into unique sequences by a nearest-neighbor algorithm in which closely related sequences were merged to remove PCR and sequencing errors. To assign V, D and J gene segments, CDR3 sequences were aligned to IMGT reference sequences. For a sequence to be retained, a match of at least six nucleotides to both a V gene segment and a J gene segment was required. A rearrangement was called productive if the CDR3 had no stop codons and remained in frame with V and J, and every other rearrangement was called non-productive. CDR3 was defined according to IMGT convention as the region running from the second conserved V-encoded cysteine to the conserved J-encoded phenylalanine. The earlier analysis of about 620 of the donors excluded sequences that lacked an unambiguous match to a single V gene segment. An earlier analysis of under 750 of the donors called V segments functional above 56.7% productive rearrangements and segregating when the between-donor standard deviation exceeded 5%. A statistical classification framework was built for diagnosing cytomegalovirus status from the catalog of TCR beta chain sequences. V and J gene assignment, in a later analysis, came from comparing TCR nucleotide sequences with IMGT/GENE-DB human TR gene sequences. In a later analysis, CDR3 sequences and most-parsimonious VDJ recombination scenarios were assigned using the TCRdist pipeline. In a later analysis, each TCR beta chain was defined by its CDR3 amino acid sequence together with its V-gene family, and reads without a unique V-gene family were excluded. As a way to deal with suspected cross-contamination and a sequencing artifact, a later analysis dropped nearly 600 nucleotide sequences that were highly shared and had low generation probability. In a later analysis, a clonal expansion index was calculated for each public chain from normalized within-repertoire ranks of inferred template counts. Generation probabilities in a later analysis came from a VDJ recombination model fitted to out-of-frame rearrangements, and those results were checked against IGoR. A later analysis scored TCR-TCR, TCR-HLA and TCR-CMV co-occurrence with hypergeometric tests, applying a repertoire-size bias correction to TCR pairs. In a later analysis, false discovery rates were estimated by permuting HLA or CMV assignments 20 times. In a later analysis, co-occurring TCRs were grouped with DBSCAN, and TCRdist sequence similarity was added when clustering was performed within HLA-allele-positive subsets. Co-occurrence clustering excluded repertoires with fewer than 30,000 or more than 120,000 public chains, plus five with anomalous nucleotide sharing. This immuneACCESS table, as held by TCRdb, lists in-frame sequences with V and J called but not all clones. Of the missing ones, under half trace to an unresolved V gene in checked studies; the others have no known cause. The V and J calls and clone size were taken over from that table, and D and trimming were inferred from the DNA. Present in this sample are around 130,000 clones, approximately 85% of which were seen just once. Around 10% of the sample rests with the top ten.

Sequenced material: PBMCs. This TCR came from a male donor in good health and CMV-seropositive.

Read as DNA, the sequence is TGTGCCAGCAGGAAGACAGGAGGCAATAAGGAGCAGTACTTC. This gives the protein CASRKTGGNKEQYF. The V and J segments used are TRBV28 and TRBJ2-7; possibly the D gene is TRBD1, per 6 matching bases. Deletion took 6 bases off V and 7 bases off J, with a span of 19 bases between the germline ends. The CDR3 spans 14 residues, from the cysteine through the phenylalanine. Only the CDR3 DNA stays, 42 bases, in frame from base 1. The germline V gene sets CDR1 to MDHEN and CDR2 to SYDVKM.